This T cell receptor beta chain is from a study of T-cell reconstitution after alpha-beta-depleted transplantation in children. This clonotype was seen ten or more times. Using unique molecular identifiers, the investigators prepared the TCRbeta library. In TCRdb, the PCR reads were re-called with MiXCR into one record per CDR3 protein. The sample includes fewer than 550,000 distinct CDR3 sequences, 10% of them seen just once. CDR3 length: 15 amino acids. Germline CDR1 is DFQATT and CDR2 is SNEGSKA (reference sequence). The V gene lost 5 bases and the J gene lost 5 bases, with 21 bases spanning the gap.

The V call is TRBV20-1, the J call TRBJ2-5; possibly TRBD1 for D (6 bases). The specimen was PBMCs, collected before TCRalphabeta/CD19-depleted stem cell transplant. The TCR sequence derives from a child aged 2 to 10 with inherited bone marrow failure, due to receive a stem cell transplant. CDR3 protein: CSAASGVSSGETQYF. The CDR3 DNA reads as TGCAGTGCTGCCTCAGGGGTTTCATCAGGGGAGACCCAGTACTTC.